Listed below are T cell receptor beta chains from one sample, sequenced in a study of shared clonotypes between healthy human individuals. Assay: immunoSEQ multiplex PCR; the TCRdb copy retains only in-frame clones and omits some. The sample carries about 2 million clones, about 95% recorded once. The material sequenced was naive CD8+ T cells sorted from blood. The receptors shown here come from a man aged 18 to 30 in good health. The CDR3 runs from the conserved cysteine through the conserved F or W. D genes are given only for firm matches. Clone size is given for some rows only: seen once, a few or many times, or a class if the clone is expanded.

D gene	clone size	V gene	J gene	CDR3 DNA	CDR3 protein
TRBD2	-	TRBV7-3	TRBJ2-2	TGTGCCAGCAGCCTCCGACTAGCGGGGGGGCTTGCTGACACCGGGGAGCTGTTTTTT	CASSLRLAGGLADTGELFF
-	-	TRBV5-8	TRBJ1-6	TGTGCCAGCAGCTTGGGGGGCTATGGATCACCCCTCCACTTT	CASSLGGYGSPLHF
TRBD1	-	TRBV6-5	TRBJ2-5	TGTGCCAGCAGTGGCACCGGACAGGGTGGAGAGACCCAGTACTTC	CASSGTGQGGETQYF
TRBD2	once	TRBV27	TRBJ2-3	TGTGCCAGCAGTCCCAGGGAGGGGCGGGAGGGCACAGATACGCAGTATTTT	CASSPREGREGTDTQYF
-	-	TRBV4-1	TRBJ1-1	TGCGCCAGCAGCCATGGGGTTGGGGGTAGTGAAGCTTTCTTT	CASSHGVGGSEAFF
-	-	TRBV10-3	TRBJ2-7	TGTGCCATCAGTGAGTCCGTGGGAGGCGAGCAGTACTTC	CAISESVGGEQYF
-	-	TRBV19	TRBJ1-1	TGTGCCAGTAGCCTCAACACTGAAGCTTTCTTT	CASSLNTEAFF
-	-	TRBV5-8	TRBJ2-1	TGTGCCAGCAGCTTGGATGGGGGTCTGACAGAGAACGCTCTTGAGCAGTTCTTC	CASSLDGGLTENALEQFF
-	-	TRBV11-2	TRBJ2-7	TGTGCCAGCAGCTTACAAGACTTCCCCTCCTACGAGCAGTACTTC	CASSLQDFPSYEQYF
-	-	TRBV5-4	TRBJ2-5	TGTGCCAGCAGCTTTTCTGGGCGTTACCAAGAGACCCAGTACTTC	CASSFSGRYQETQYF
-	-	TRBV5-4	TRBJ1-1	TGTGCCAGCAGCTTTTTCGGACTGAACACTGAAGCTTTCTTT	CASSFFGLNTEAFF
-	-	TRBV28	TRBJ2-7	TGTGCCAGCAGTCGTCCATTTGACACCTCCACCTACGAGCAGTACTTC	CASSRPFDTSTYEQYF
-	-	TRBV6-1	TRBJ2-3	TGTGCCAGCAGTGAATGGGGGACAGATACGCAGTATTTT	CASSEWGTDTQYF
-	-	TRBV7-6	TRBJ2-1	TGTGCCAGCAGCTCACGGGAGGAGCAGTTCTTC	CASSSREEQFF
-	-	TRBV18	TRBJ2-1	TGTGCCAGCTCACTTGGGACCAGCGATGAGCAGTTCTTC	CASSLGTSDEQFF
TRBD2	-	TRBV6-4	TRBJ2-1	TGTGCCAGCAGCGAAAGTCTAGCGGGAGGGCAGGATGAGCAGTTCTTC	CASSESLAGGQDEQFF
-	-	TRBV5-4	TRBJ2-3	TGTGCCAGCAGCTTGGCCGGGGGAGGCACAGATACGCAGTATTTT	CASSLAGGGTDTQYF
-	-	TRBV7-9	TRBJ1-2	TGTGCCAGCAGCTTAGGGGTGGGAATCCAGACTGTCTACACCTTC	CASSLGVGIQTVYTF
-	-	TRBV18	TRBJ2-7	TGTGCCAGCTCCCCGGGGTCGCTGGATATGAACGAGCAGTACTTC	CASSPGSLDMNEQYF
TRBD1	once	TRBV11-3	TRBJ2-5	TGTGCCAGCAGCTTAGGGACAGGGTCAGAGACCCAGTACTTC	CASSLGTGSETQYF
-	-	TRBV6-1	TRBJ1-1	TGTGCCAGCAGTGAAAATGGGGGATCGCACACTGAAGCTTTCTTT	CASSENGGSHTEAFF
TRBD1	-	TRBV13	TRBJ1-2	TGTGCCAGCAGCTTAGGCCGAGGGACAGGGGGCAACTATGGCTACACCTTC	CASSLGRGTGGNYGYTF
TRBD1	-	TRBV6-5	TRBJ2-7	TGTGCCAGCACACAGGGGGAAGCCTACGAGCAGTACTTC	CASTQGEAYEQYF
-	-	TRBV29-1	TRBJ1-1	TGCAGCGGGCAAAACTACACTGAAGCTTTCTTT	CSGQNYTEAFF
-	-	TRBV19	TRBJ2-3	TGTGCCAGTAGTATTGATGGCTACGCAAGCACAGATACGCAGTATTTT	CASSIDGYASTDTQYF
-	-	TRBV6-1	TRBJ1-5	TGTGCCAGCATCCTAAAAGGAGGGACCAATCAGCCCCAGCATTTT	CASILKGGTNQPQHF
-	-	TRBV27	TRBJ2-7	TGTGCCAGCAGCCTAAGGGCCGGGGTATACGAGCAGTACTTC	CASSLRAGVYEQYF
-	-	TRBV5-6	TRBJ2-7	TGTGCCAGCAGCTTTACTGAGGTCTACGAGCAGTACTTC	CASSFTEVYEQYF
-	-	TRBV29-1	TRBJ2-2	TGCAGCGTTGAATTGCCAGGGACCGGGGAGCTGTTTTTT	CSVELPGTGELFF
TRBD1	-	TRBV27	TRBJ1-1	TGTGCCAGCAGTATGTCAGGGGGGCCGAACACTGAAGCTTTCTTT	CASSMSGGPNTEAFF
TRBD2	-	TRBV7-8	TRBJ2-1	TGTGCCAGCAGCCCGGGACTAGCGGGGGCTTCCATGAGCTCCTACAATGAGCAGTTCTTC	CASSPGLAGASMSSYNEQFF
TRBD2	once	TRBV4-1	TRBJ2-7	TGCGCCAGCAGCCACCCGACTAGCGGGAGCCACGAGCAGTACTTC	CASSHPTSGSHEQYF
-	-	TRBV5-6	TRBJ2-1	TGTGCCAGCAGACATCTCGAAGGGAATGAGCAGTTCTTC	CASRHLEGNEQFF
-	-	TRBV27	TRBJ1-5	TGTGCCAGCAGTTTATCAAGTGACCAGCCCCAGCATTTT	CASSLSSDQPQHF
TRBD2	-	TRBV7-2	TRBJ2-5	TGTGCCAGCAGCTCGCAAGGAAGCGGGGTCTATGAGACCCAGTACTTC	CASSSQGSGVYETQYF
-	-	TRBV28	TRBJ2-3	TGTGCCAGCAGTTTATACCCAGGGACCACAGATACGCAGTATTTT	CASSLYPGTTDTQYF
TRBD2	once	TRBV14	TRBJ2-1	TGTGCCACCGGGACTAGCGGGGATGAGCAGTTCTTC	CATGTSGDEQFF
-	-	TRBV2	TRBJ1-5	TGTGCCAGCAGTGACCCAGGTAGCAATCAGCCCCAGCATTTT	CASSDPGSNQPQHF
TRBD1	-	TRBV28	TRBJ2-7	TGTGCCAGCAGTTCAGGGGGCCAGGACGAGCAGTACTTC	CASSSGGQDEQYF
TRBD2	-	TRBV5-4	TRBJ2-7	TGTGCCAGCAGCTTTTGGACTAGCGGGACCTACGAGCAGTACTTC	CASSFWTSGTYEQYF
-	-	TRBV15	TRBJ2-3	TGTGCCACCAGCAGAGTTCGCGGAGATACGCAGTATTTT	CATSRVRGDTQYF
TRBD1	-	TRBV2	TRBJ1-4	TGTGCCAGCAGTGAACAGGGGGCGCCGAATGAAAAACTGTTTTTT	CASSEQGAPNEKLFF
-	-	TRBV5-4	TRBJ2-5	TGTGCCAGCAGGCGCCGCGCAGGGCTGGCGGGATTTCCCGAAGAGACCCAGTACTTC	CASRRRAGLAGFPEETQYF
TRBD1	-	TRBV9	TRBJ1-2	TGTGCCAGCAGCGTAGTAGTGGGACAGGTCAGGGGCTACACCTTC	CASSVVVGQVRGYTF
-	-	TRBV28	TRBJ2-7	TGTGCCAGCAGCACCGGGACACTCAACTACGAGCAGTACTTC	CASSTGTLNYEQYF
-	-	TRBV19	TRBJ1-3	TGTGCCAGTAGTACGGATGCTCAGGCAACTGGAAACACCATATATTTT	CASSTDAQATGNTIYF
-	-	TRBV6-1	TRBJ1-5	TGTGCCAGCAGTGGGGACGGATATAGCAATGAGCCCCAGCATTTT	CASSGDGYSNEPQHF
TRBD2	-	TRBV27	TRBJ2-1	TGTGCCAGCAGTCTCCAGCGGGAGGGCGAGGAGGGCAATGAGCAGTTCTTC	CASSLQREGEEGNEQFF
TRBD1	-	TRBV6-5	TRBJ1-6	TGTGCCAGCAGTTACCGGGACAGTTATAATTCACCCCTCCACTTT	CASSYRDSYNSPLHF
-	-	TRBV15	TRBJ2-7	TGTGCCACCAGCAGAGATAAGGGACTGGGCTACGAGCAGTACTTC	CATSRDKGLGYEQYF